This T cell receptor (beta chain) emerged from a study of T cell responses to AZD1222 COVID-19 vaccine (dated by TCRdb to about 2021). For the wider study: TCR sequencing was performed for more than 230 trial participants, of whom around 200 were given two doses of AZD1222 and 26 were given two doses of MenACWY control vaccine. Trial participants were enrolled by age into 18-55, 56-69 and 70-plus year subgroups, with about 150, 28 and 57 TCR-sequenced participants respectively. What the authors observed across the whole study: Conclusions about previously exposed vaccinees were limited because only six or seven AZD1222 recipients were SARS-CoV-2 seropositive at baseline. The 56-69-year group was small, and its depth increase did not reach significance, likely because of low power. Because no day 14 peak-response samples were available, the repertoires could be characterized only after the peak T cell response. After two AZD1222 doses, both the breadth and the depth of spike-specific TCRs were significantly higher than at day 0 and than in MenACWY recipients. Reportedly, almost half of the unique spike-specific TCRs recognized epitopes lying outside the regions that are mutated in the B.1.351 and B.1.1.7 variants. Participants were mostly white British and included more females than males, and it was suggested by the authors that clonal diversity may have been underestimated. The whole spike protein was spanned by vaccine-associated CD4 TCRs, and dominant responses were seen in regions 160-218 and 743-854.

Trimming at the junction amounts to 1 base on V and 8 bases on J, and the germline ends lie 6 bases apart. In the germline V gene, CDR1 corresponds to LGHNA and CDR2 to YNFKEQ. Measured from the cysteine to the phenylalanine, the CDR3 is 12 residues long. The CDR3 DNA has 36 bases and is translated from base 1. The CDR3 regions of human TCRbeta chains were subjected to immunosequencing. The paper's data handling went like this. Repertoire TCRs were checked for matches against a reference library of SARS-CoV-2-specific TCRs that had been generated using the MIRA antigen-specificity platform. Breadth was defined as the fraction of unique TCRs that were SARS-CoV-2-associated, and depth was defined as the fraction of total T cells that were SARS-CoV-2-associated. Each spike-specific TCR was assigned to its reactive spike region and to a CD4 or CD8 class using the MIRA data. Log10-transformed breadth and depth values were compared by one-way ANOVA with Sidak's multiple comparisons tests. In its TCRdb copy, this immuneACCESS table keeps in-frame sequences only and misses some clones. Where compared with another copy, unresolved V genes explain less than half of these, and the others have no known cause. For V, J and clone size, that table is used; D and trimming come from the DNA. Counted in this sample were around 130,000 clones; approximately 92% of them appeared once. 1.5% to 2% of the sample rests with the top ten.

In the case of this clone: Its antigen has not been determined. Base qualities were left out, and no much larger clone turns up one base away.

Interpreted using the paper, the time point label stands for: about 28 days (+/-7) after the second vaccine dose. Because spike-specific TCR depth and breadth did not differ between the two schedules, AZD1222 recipients who got a second dose at roughly 4 weeks were pooled with those who got a second dose at roughly 12 weeks. The vaccinee samples were drawn from two UK trials, COV001 and COV002, one of which was a single-blind randomized controlled phase 2/3 trial testing AZD1222 (ChAdOx1 nCoV-19) in healthy adults. For TCRbeta chain sequencing, PBMC samples from trial participants were taken at day 0 and at day 28 after the second dose.

The sequence is built from TRBV4-2 and TRBJ2-1; the D gene identity is not certain. This sequence originates from an adult who received the AZD1222 COVID-19 vaccine. This specimen was peripheral blood, taken 28 days after the second AZD1222 dose. The DNA sequence follows: TGTGCCAGCAGCCAAGGGATGGATGAGCAGTTCTTC. Translation gives CASSQGMDEQFF.